The sequence of this T cell receptor (beta chain) was determined in a study of blood T cell repertoires in COVID-19. Study-level background: The United States, Italy and Spain supplied acute and convalescent COVID-19 samples. PBMCs, B-cell-depleted T cells, or T cells provided the cDNA or gDNA that made up the material.

The CDR3 has 16 amino acids. The germline gives CDR1 WNHNN, CDR2 SYGVQD (reference sequence). V was pared by 6 bases and J by 3 bases, with 11 bases of the junction left unmatched. As processed by the authors: From reference gene primer amplification, estimates of nucleated cell counts were derived. Here immunoSEQ multiplex PCR was the method, and the copy in TCRdb shows in-frame clones only, minus some. V and J calls and clone size are copied from that table; D and trimming were computed from the DNA. In the table there are under 300,000 clones, approximately 84% of which are singletons. This TCR came from a human donor with COVID-19, enrolled during active disease. The donor label of this sample is uncertain. Sequenced material: peripheral blood. The rearrangement links TRBV10-1 to TRBJ2-1, with TRBD2 matching 7 bases. The CDR3 nucleotides are TGCGCCAGCAGATCCGACGGCGGGAGCGACTACAATGAGCAGTTCTTC. It is translated as CASRSDGGSDYNEQFF.